The TCR beta chain under discussion was sequenced for a study of glioma-infiltrating T cells. The CDR3 loop spans 12 amino acids. Germline CDR1 reads LNHDA; CDR2 reads SQIVND (reference sequence). Trimming left V 1 base short and J 4 bases short, with 4 bases between. The iRepertoire nested amplicon-rescue multiplex PCR amplified TCR alpha and beta CDR3s from RNA. TCRdb reprocessed the multiplex PCR reads with MiXCR, giving one entry per CDR3 protein. The sample includes about 130,000 distinct CDR3 sequences, approximately 26% seen only once; the top ten take around a quarter. The TCR sequence derives from a human donor with low-grade glioma or glioblastoma, undergoing nonglioma brain surgery, or in good health (not recorded which). Sequencing was performed on glioma tissue, nonneoplastic brain tissue, or PBMCs (not recorded which). The chain is built from TRBV19 and TRBJ2-5, with D uncertain. CDR3 residues: CASSIGLETQYF. In DNA, the CDR3 is TGTGCCAGTAGTATAGGACTAGAGACCCAGTACTTC.